Given below is one TCR beta chain in context. This entry comes from a study of blood T cell repertoires in COVID-19. Study context: Samples came from the United States, Italy and Spain, spanning acute and convalescent COVID-19. T cells, B-cell-depleted T cells, or PBMCs provided the cDNA or gDNA that served as material.

Original analysis: Quantification of nucleated cells was approximated via reference gene primer amplification. Data came from immunoSEQ multiplex PCR; TCRdb stores just in-frame clones and leaves some out. For V, J and clone size, that table is used; D and trimming come from the DNA. In the table there are about 16,000 clones, roughly nine tenths of which are singletons. This TCR derives from a man older than 75 with acute or convalescent COVID-19. The material sequenced was peripheral blood.

For the CDR3, the DNA is TGTGCCAGCAGTGCATACATGGACAGCTCGACGGGGGGCTACACCTTC. Translated: CASSAYMDSSTGGYTF. The rearrangement uses TRBV2 and TRBJ1-2, with D possibly TRBD1 on 6 matching bases. V shed 4 bases and J shed 8 bases, with 23 bases lying between them. CDR3 length: 16 amino acids. Germline CDR1 and CDR2: SNHLY and FYNNEI.